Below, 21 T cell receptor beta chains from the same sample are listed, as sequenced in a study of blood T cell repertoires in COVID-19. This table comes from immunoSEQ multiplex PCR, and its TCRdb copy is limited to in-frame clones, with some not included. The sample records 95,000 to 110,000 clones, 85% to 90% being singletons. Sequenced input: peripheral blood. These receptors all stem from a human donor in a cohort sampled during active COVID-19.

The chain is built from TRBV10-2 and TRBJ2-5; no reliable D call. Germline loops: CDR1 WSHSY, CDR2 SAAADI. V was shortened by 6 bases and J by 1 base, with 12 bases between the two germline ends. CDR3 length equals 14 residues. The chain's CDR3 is CASRGLRLQETQYF. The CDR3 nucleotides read TGCGCCAGCAGGGGCCTCAGGCTCCAAGAGACCCAGTACTTC.

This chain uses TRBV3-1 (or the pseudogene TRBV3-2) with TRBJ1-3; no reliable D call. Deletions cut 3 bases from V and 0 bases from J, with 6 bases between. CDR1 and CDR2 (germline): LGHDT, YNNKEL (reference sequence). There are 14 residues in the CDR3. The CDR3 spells CASSQAVSGNTIYF. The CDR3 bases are TGTGCCAGCAGCCAGGCAGTCTCTGGAAACACCATATATTTT.

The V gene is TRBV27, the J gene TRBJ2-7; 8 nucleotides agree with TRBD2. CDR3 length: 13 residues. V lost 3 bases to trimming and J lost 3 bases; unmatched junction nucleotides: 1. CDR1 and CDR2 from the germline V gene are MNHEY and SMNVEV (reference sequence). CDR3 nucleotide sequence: TGTGCCAGCAGTTTCCGGGGGGGCTACGAGCAGTACTTC. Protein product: CASSFRGGYEQYF.

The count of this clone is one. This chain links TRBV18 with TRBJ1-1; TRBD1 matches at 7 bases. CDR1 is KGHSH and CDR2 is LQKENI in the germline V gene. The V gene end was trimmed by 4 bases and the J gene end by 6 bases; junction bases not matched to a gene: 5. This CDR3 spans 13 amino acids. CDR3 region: CASSQGANPEAFF. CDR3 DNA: TGTGCCAGCTCACAGGGGGCGAATCCTGAAGCTTTCTTT.

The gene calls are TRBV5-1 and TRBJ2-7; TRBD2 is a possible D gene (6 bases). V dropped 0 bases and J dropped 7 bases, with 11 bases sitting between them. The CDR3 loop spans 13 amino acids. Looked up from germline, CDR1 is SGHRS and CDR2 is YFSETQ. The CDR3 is CASSLGTGGEQYF. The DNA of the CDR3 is TGCGCCAGCAGCTTGGGGACTGGGGGGGAGCAGTACTTC.

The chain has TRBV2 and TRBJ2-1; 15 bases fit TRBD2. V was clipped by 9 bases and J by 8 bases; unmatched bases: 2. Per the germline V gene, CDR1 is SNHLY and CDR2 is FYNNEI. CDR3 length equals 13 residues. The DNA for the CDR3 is TGTGCCAGAGGGACTAGCGGGAGGTATGAGCAGTTCTTC. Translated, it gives CARGTSGRYEQFF.

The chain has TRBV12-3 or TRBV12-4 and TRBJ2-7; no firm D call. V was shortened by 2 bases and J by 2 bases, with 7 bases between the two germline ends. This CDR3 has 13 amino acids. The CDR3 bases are TGTGCCAGCAGTTTAACAGTAACCTACGAGCAGTACTTC. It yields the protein CASSLTVTYEQYF.

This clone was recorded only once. In DNA, the CDR3 is TGTGCCAGTAGTATATTGCCCGGACAGGGGAACACTGAAGCTTTCTTT. It codes for CASSILPGQGNTEAFF. The chain recombines TRBV19 with TRBJ1-1; 8 bases are shared with TRBD1. Germline values: CDR1 LNHDA, CDR2 SQIVND (reference sequence). The length of the CDR3 is 16 residues. Unmatched junction bases numbered 6, after V lost 2 bases and J lost 1 base.

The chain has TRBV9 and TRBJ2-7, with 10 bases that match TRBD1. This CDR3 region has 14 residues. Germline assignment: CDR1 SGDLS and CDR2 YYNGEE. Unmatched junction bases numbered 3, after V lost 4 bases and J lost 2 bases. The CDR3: CASSSGTGAYEQYF. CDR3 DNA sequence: TGTGCCAGCAGCTCCGGGACAGGGGCCTACGAGCAGTACTTC.

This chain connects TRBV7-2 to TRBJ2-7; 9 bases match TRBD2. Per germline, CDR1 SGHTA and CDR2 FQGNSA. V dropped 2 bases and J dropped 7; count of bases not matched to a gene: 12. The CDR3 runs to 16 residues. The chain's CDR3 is CASSLRWREGRGEQYF. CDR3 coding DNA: TGTGCCAGCAGCTTAAGATGGCGGGAGGGCCGGGGTGAGCAGTACTTC. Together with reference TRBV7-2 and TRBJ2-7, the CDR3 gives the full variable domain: GAGVSQSPSNKVTEKGKDVELRCDPISGHTALYWYRQSLGQGLEFLIYFQGNSAPDKSGLPSDRFSAERTGGSVSTLTIQRTQQEDSAVYLCASSLRWREGRGEQYFGPGTRLTVT.

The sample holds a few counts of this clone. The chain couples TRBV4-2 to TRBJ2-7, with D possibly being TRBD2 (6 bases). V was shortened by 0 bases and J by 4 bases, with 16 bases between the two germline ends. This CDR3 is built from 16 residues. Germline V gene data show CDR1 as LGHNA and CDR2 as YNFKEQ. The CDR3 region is CASSQDTAGREYEQYF. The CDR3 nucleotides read TGTGCCAGCAGCCAAGACACTGCGGGGAGAGAATACGAGCAGTACTTC.

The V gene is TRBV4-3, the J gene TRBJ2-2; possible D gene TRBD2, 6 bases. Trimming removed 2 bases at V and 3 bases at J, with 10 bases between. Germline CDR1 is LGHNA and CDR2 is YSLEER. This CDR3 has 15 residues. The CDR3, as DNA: TGCGCCAGCAGCCAATTCAGGGAGGACACCGGGGAGCTGTTTTTT. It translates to CASSQFREDTGELFF.

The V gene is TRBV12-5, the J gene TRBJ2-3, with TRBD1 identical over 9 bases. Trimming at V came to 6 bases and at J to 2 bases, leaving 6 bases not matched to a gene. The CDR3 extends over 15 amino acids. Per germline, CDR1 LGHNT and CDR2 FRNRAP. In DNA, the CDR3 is TGTGCTAGTGGAGCCGGACAGGGGAACACAGATACGCAGTATTTT. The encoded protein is CASGAGQGNTDTQYF.

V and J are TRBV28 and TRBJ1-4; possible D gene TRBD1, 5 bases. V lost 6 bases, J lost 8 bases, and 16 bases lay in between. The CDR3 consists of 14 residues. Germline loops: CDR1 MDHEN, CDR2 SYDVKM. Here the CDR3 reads CASRAGFSVEKLFF. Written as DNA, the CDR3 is TGTGCCAGCAGGGCAGGGTTTTCAGTAGAAAAACTGTTTTTT.

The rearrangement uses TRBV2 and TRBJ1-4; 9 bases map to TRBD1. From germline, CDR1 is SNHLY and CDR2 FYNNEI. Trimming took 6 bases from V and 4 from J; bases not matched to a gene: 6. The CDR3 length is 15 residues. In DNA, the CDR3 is TGTGCCAGCAGGAGGACAGGGGTCTATAATGAAAAACTGTTTTTT. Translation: CASRRTGVYNEKLFF.

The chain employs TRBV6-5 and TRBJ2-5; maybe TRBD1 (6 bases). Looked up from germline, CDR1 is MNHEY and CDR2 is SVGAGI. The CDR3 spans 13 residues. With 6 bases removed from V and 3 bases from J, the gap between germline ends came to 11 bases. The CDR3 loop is CASSVQGKETQYF. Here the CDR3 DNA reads TGTGCCAGCAGCGTACAGGGAAAAGAGACCCAGTACTTC.

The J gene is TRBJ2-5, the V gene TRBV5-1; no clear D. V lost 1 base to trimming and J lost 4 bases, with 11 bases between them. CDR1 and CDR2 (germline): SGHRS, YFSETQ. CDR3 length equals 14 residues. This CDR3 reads CASSLQTPGETQYF. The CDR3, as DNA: TGCGCCAGCAGCTTGCAGACCCCGGGAGAGACCCAGTACTTC.

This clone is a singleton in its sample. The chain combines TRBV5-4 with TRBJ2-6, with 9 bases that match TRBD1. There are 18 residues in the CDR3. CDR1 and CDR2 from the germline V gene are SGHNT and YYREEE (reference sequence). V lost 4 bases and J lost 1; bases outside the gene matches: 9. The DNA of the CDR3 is TGTGCCAGCAGCACCCCGGGACAGGGATTATCTGGGGCCAACGTCCTGACTTTC. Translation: CASSTPGQGLSGANVLTF.

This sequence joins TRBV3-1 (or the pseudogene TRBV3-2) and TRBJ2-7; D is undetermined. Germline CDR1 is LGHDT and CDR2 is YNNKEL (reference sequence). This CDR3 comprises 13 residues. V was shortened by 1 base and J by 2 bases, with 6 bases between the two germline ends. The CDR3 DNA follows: TGTGCCAGCAGCCAAGGGTCGGCCTACGAGCAGTACTTC. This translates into CASSQGSAYEQYF.

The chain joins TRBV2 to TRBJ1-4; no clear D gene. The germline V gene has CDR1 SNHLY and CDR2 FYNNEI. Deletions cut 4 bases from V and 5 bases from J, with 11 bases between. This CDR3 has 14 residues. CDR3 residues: CASSVRGLNEKLFF. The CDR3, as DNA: TGTGCCAGCAGTGTGCGCGGATTAAATGAAAAACTGTTTTTT. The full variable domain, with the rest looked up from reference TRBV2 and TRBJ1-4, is EPEVTQTPSHQVTQMGQEVILRCVPISNHLYFYWYRQILGQKVEFLVSFYNNEISEKSEIFDDQFSVERPDGSNFTLKIRSTKLEDSAMYFCASSVRGLNEKLFFGSGTQLSVL.

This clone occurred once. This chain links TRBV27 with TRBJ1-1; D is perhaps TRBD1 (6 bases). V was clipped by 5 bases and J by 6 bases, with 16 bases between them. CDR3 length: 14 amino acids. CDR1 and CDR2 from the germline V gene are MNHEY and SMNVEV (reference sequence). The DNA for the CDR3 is TGTGCCAGCAGTCGCCTTACAGGGAAGGCTGAAGCTTTCTTT. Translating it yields CASSRLTGKAEAFF.